What follows are 26 T cell receptor beta chains derived from one specimen sequenced in a study of blood T cell repertoires in COVID-19. Sequencing used immunoSEQ multiplex PCR; TCRdb keeps in-frame clones, though not all of them. The sample gives about 210,000 clones, 70% to 90% of which show up once; 4.3% is in the top ten. Sequencing used PBMCs or T cells enriched from blood (not recorded which). These receptors were collected from a man aged 30-40 years with acute COVID-19.

The chain has TRBV2 and TRBJ1-6, with TRBD1 as a possible D gene (5 bases). Deletions cut 4 bases from V and 7 bases from J, with 14 bases between. Germline V gene data show CDR1 as SNHLY and CDR2 as FYNNEI. The CDR3 spans 15 residues. The CDR3 sequence is CASSAGTRVNSPLHF. Here the CDR3 DNA reads TGTGCCAGCAGTGCAGGTACCAGGGTGAATTCACCCCTCCACTTT.

The gene calls are TRBV3-1 (or the pseudogene TRBV3-2) and TRBJ1-2; tentatively, D is TRBD1 (6 bases). The CDR3 is made up of 15 amino acids. CDR1 and CDR2 from the germline V gene are LGHDT and YNNKEL (reference sequence). Trimming took 0 bases from V and 6 from J, leaving 14 bases between them. In nucleotides, the CDR3 is TGTGCCAGCAGCCAAGAAATTCAGGGGAAGGATGGCTACACCTTC. Amino acids: CASSQEIQGKDGYTF.

This chain connects TRBV19 to TRBJ1-1; 8 nucleotides match TRBD1. Germline V gene sequence: CDR1 LNHDA, CDR2 SQIVND (reference sequence). V lost 5 bases to trimming and J lost 5 bases; unmatched junction nucleotides: 10. The CDR3 loop spans 15 amino acids. CDR3: CASSDWTGRRTEAFF. As DNA, the CDR3 is TGTGCCAGTAGTGATTGGACAGGGCGGAGGACTGAAGCTTTCTTT.

This chain links TRBV5-6 with TRBJ2-3; possibly TRBD1 for D (6 bases). Trimming stripped 4 bases from V and 0 bases from J, with 12 bases between. The CDR3 spans 15 residues. Per the germline V gene, CDR1 is SGHDT and CDR2 is YYEEEE. The CDR3 loop reads CASSPGQLSTDTQYF. The CDR3 DNA reads as TGTGCCAGCAGCCCCGGACAGCTTAGCACAGATACGCAGTATTTT.

This chain connects TRBV6-1 to TRBJ2-2, with D possibly being TRBD1 (6 bases). The V gene lost 3 bases and the J gene lost 4 bases, with 15 bases spanning the gap. The length of the CDR3 is 16 residues. Germline V CDR1 and CDR2: MNHNS, SASEGT. The CDR3 region is CASSDDSLRGTGELFF. The CDR3 coding sequence is TGTGCCAGCAGTGATGACTCCCTCAGGGGCACCGGGGAGCTGTTTTTT.

The sample holds a few counts of this clone. The sample carries other DNA sequences with the same CDR3. The chain uses TRBV6-5 and TRBJ1-4; the D is unclear. From germline, CDR1 is MNHEY and CDR2 SVGAGI. The CDR3 totals 14 residues. V lost 6 bases and J lost 0, with 8 bases in between. In DNA, the CDR3 is TGTGCCAGCAGGAGAGGTGCAACTAATGAAAAACTGTTTTTT. It translates to CASRRGATNEKLFF.

This chain links TRBV6-5 with TRBJ1-5, with D unclear. CDR3 length: 15 residues. Germline V CDR1 and CDR2: MNHEY, SVGAGI. V was shortened by 8 bases and J by 6 bases, with 20 bases between the two germline ends. The CDR3 DNA is TGTGCCAGCCTTGGGCACAGAATATTCCCTCAGCCCCAGCATTTT. This codes for CASLGHRIFPQPQHF.

The chain is built from TRBV5-1 and TRBJ2-3; D gene ambiguous. The CDR3 is 14 amino acids. V shed 4 bases and J shed 4 bases, with 13 bases lying between them. Germline CDR1 is SGHRS and CDR2 is YFSETQ. CDR3 sequence (DNA): TGCGCCAGCAGCCTCGCGCGGCACCCAGATACGCAGTATTTT. This gives the protein CASSLARHPDTQYF.

V is TRBV3-1 (or the pseudogene TRBV3-2) and J is TRBJ1-6, with 7 bases lining up with TRBD1. CDR3 length equals 14 residues. The ends lost 4 bases at V and 9 bases at J; junction bases unmatched: 6. CDR1 LGHDT and CDR2 YNNKEL come from the germline V gene (reference sequence). This chain's CDR3 is CASSLDRDSSPLHF. The DNA of the CDR3 is TGTGCCAGCAGCCTCGACAGGGACAGTTCACCCCTCCACTTT.

V usage is TRBV19 and J usage is TRBJ2-1, with 14 bases aligning to TRBD2. The CDR3 sequence is 15 residues long. V lost 6 bases to trimming and J lost 10 bases; unmatched junction nucleotides: 8. Germline loops: CDR1 LNHDA, CDR2 SQIVND (reference sequence). CDR3 coding DNA: TGTGCCAGTAGGAAGACTAGCGGGGGGGCCGGAGAGCAGTTCTTC. This codes for CASRKTSGGAGEQFF.

This clone was picked up a small number of times. The chain uses TRBV28 and TRBJ1-4; 7 bases fit TRBD1. CDR1 and CDR2 (germline): MDHEN, SYDVKM. This CDR3 has 14 residues. V was pared by 6 bases and J by 6 bases, with 7 bases of the junction left unmatched. The CDR3 DNA sequence: TGTGCCAGCAGGACCTCAGGGGGAGATGAAAAACTGTTTTTT. It codes for CASRTSGGDEKLFF.

The chain carries TRBV5-1 and TRBJ1-1, with TRBD1 as a possible D gene (6 bases). Germline values: CDR1 SGHRS, CDR2 YFSETQ. Trimming left V 0 bases short and J 2 bases short, with 20 bases between. This CDR3 has 18 residues. In nucleotides, the CDR3 is TGCGCCAGCAGCTTGGAAGTACAGGGCCTGGGGTTAAACACTGAAGCTTTCTTT. Translation: CASSLEVQGLGLNTEAFF.

The chain uses TRBV5-1 and TRBJ2-3; a possible D gene is TRBD2 (6 bases). The CDR3 covers 16 residues. Per germline, CDR1 SGHRS and CDR2 YFSETQ. V was clipped by 3 bases and J by 4 bases, with 18 bases between them. Here the CDR3 reads CASSWEDYLNPDTQYF. As DNA, the CDR3 is TGCGCCAGCAGCTGGGAGGACTACTTAAACCCAGATACGCAGTATTTT.

DNA for the CDR3: TGTGCCAGCAGCTCCGCCGGCGGACTGGCCTACGAGCAGTACTTC. Translating it yields CASSSAGGLAYEQYF. The chain combines TRBV5-5 with TRBJ2-7, with D tentatively TRBD2 (5 bases). Per the germline V gene, CDR1 is SGHKS and CDR2 is YYEKEE (reference sequence). The CDR3 spans 15 residues. Trimming cost V 3 bases and J 2 bases, with 15 bases left between them.

This clone showed up just once. The CDR3 DNA sequence: TGTGCCAGCAGTTCCTGGACAGGGGCCAGCTCCTATAATTCACCCCTCCACTTT. It is translated as CASSSWTGASSYNSPLHF. The V call is TRBV27, the J call TRBJ1-6, with 9 bases that match TRBD1. The V segment lost 4 bases and the J segment 0 bases; nucleotides outside the gene matches: 7. The CDR3 runs to 18 residues. Germline V lookup: CDR1 MNHEY, CDR2 SMNVEV (reference sequence).

The chain combines TRBV5-1 with TRBJ1-4; 7 nucleotides match TRBD1. V lost 4 bases and J lost 5; bases outside the gene matches: 5. CDR1 SGHRS and CDR2 YFSETQ come from the germline V gene. This CDR3 comprises 14 residues. The CDR3 bases are TGCGCCAGCAGCGGCGGGACAGCGAATGAAAAACTGTTTTTT. Its protein is CASSGGTANEKLFF.

On this clone itself: This specimen includes other DNA sequences encoding the same CDR3. J is TRBJ2-5 and V is TRBV9; 9 nucleotides line up with TRBD1. V lost 4 bases to trimming and J lost 2 bases; unmatched junction nucleotides: 6. The CDR3 runs 15 residues. Looked up from germline, CDR1 is SGDLS and CDR2 is YYNGEE. The CDR3 spells CASSPGQGRQETQYF. CDR3 DNA sequence: TGTGCCAGCAGCCCCGGACAGGGGCGACAAGAGACCCAGTACTTC. Combining the CDR3 with reference TRBV9 and TRBJ2-5 gives the whole variable domain DSGVTQTPKHLITATGQRVTLRCSPRSGDLSVYWYQQSLDQGLQFLIQYYNGEERAKGNILERFSAQQFPDLHSELNLSSLELGDSALYFCASSPGQGRQETQYFGPGTRLLVL.

The rearrangement uses TRBV7-9 and TRBJ1-3; D gene ambiguous. The germline gives CDR1 SEHNR, CDR2 FQNEAQ (reference sequence). The CDR3 has 16 amino acids. V was cut by 3 bases and J by 0 bases, with 12 bases left in between. The CDR3 DNA follows: TGTGCCAGCAGCTTCCGGCAGGCTCACTCTGGAAACACCATATATTTT. It yields the protein CASSFRQAHSGNTIYF.

Only one count was recorded for this clone. The chain employs TRBV18 and TRBJ1-3; 7 positions agree with TRBD1. Germline V gene sequence: CDR1 KGHSH, CDR2 LQKENI. J gave up 7 bases and V 5 bases, and 14 bases lay outside the gene matches. The CDR3 consists of 16 residues. The CDR3 sequence: CASSSGQAFVGNTIYF. The CDR3 DNA reads as TGTGCCAGCTCATCTGGACAGGCCTTCGTCGGCAACACCATATATTTT.

The J gene is TRBJ1-1, the V gene TRBV9; TRBD1 agrees at 8 bases. V shed 3 bases, J shed 3 bases, and the junction held 4 bases outside the gene matches. The CDR3 loop spans 14 amino acids. Per the germline V gene, CDR1 is SGDLS and CDR2 is YYNGEE. The CDR3 DNA reads TGTGCCAGCAGCGCGGACAGGGCGGACACTGAAGCTTTCTTT. Its protein is CASSADRADTEAFF.

This rearrangement joins TRBV12-3 or TRBV12-4 to TRBJ2-2, with D unclear. The ends were cut back, 6 bases at V and 8 bases at J, with 13 bases in the middle. The CDR3 extends over 13 amino acids. This CDR3 is CASSPLVGGELFF. CDR3 bases: TGTGCCAGCAGCCCGCTAGTGGGTGGGGAGCTGTTTTTT.

The chain carries TRBV28 and TRBJ1-2, with TRBD1 identical over 8 bases. Unmatched junction bases numbered 5, after V lost 6 bases and J lost 8 bases. CDR3 length: 12 residues. The germline V gene has CDR1 MDHEN and CDR2 SYDVKM. The CDR3 DNA sequence: TGTGCCAGCAGCCAGGGGGCAGAGGGCTACACCTTC. This sequence encodes CASSQGAEGYTF.

This clone was counted between two and nine times. V usage is TRBV7-2 and J usage is TRBJ1-5; 9 bases match TRBD1. J lost 1 base, V lost 5 bases, and 6 bases had no gene match. The CDR3 runs to 16 residues. Germline CDR1 SGHTA, CDR2 FQGNSA. The CDR3 DNA sequence: TGTGCCAGCAGCCCTTTGGGACAGGGCAGCAATCAGCCCCAGCATTTT. It codes for CASSPLGQGSNQPQHF. Together with reference TRBV7-2 and TRBJ1-5, the CDR3 gives the full variable domain: GAGVSQSPSNKVTEKGKDVELRCDPISGHTALYWYRQSLGQGLEFLIYFQGNSAPDKSGLPSDRFSAERTGGSVSTLTIQRTQQEDSAVYLCASSPLGQGSNQPQHFGDGTRLSIL.

The V gene is TRBV18, the J gene TRBJ1-5, with D perhaps TRBD1 (6 bases). The CDR3 loop spans 14 amino acids. V shed 3 bases and J shed 7 bases, with 13 bases lying between them. The germline V gene encodes CDR1 KGHSH and CDR2 LQKENI. DNA of the CDR3: TGTGCCAGCTCACCTTCAGTTGGGGGCCAGCCCCAGCATTTT. Translating it yields CASSPSVGGQPQHF.

The rearrangement joins TRBV2 to TRBJ1-1, with D maybe TRBD1 (6 bases). The germline V and J ends were trimmed by 6 bases and 1 base, with 9 bases remaining between them. Germline CDR1 is SNHLY and CDR2 is FYNNEI. The CDR3 extends over 13 amino acids. CDR3 sequence reads: CASSRTENTEAFF. The CDR3 DNA reads as TGTGCCAGCAGCCGGACAGAGAACACTGAAGCTTTCTTT. The full variable domain, completed using reference TRBV2 and TRBJ1-1, is EPEVTQTPSHQVTQMGQEVILRCVPISNHLYFYWYRQILGQKVEFLVSFYNNEISEKSEIFDDQFSVERPDGSNFTLKIRSTKLEDSAMYFCASSRTENTEAFFGQGTRLTVV.

With respect to this clone: An end of the junction differs from the germline gene, which may be a read error. The CDR3 loop reads CASSLASGGAYNEQFF. The CDR3 DNA is TGTGCCAGCAGTTTAGCGTCCGGGGGGGCGTACAATGAGCAGTTCTTC. The V gene is TRBV7-7, the J gene TRBJ2-1; 8 bases line up with TRBD2. This CDR3 is built from 16 residues. Germline lookup yields CDR1 SSHAT and CDR2 FNYEAQ (reference sequence).